Each of the 5 T cell receptor beta chains below was sequenced from the same sample in a study of radiation and T cells in renal cell carcinoma. Treatment described: 15 Gy SBRT to primary tumor, nephrectomy 4 weeks later. Clones were read by immunoSEQ multiplex PCR, and TCRdb kept only the in-frame ones, dropping some. The sample lists 15,000 to 20,000 clones, about 50% occurring once. The sequenced sample was tumor tissue, obtained from a patient whose treatment included radiotherapy and nephrectomy. The receptors were sampled from a man in his fifties with renal cell carcinoma.

V is TRBV7-2 and J is TRBJ1-5; no reliable D call. The CDR3 contains 12 residues. Trimming removed 4 bases from V and 3 bases from J, with 4 bases in between. Germline assignment: CDR1 SGHTA and CDR2 FQGNSA. The CDR3 reads CASSSNNQPQHF. The CDR3 DNA reads TGTGCCAGCAGCTCTAACAATCAGCCCCAGCATTTT. Together with reference TRBV7-2 and TRBJ1-5, the CDR3 gives the full variable domain: GAGVSQSPSNKVTEKGKDVELRCDPISGHTALYWYRQSLGQGLEFLIYFQGNSAPDKSGLPSDRFSAERTGGSVSTLTIQRTQQEDSAVYLCASSSNNQPQHFGDGTRLSIL.

This chain joins TRBV19 and TRBJ2-5; D gene unclear. Trimming took off 1 base at V and 5 bases at J, with 5 bases between the two ends. This CDR3 has 12 amino acids. Germline-derived CDR1 and CDR2 are LNHDA and SQIVND (reference sequence). CDR3 sequence: CASSIGGETQYF. The CDR3 coding sequence is TGTGCCAGTAGTATAGGAGGTGAGACCCAGTACTTC.

The chain uses TRBV5-4 and TRBJ2-7, with 8 bases fitting TRBD2. The V segment lost 0 bases and the J segment 0 bases; nucleotides outside the gene matches: 5. CDR1 and CDR2 (germline): SGHNT, YYREEE (reference sequence). CDR3 length equals 16 residues. The CDR3 coding sequence is TGTGCCAGCAGCTTGGCCGGTCTAGCGGGCTCCTACGAGCAGTACTTC. Amino acid sequence: CASSLAGLAGSYEQYF.

The chain uses TRBV18 and TRBJ2-5; D is unclear. The germline V and J ends were trimmed by 4 bases and 2 bases, with 8 bases remaining between them. The CDR3 runs 13 residues. Germline assignment: CDR1 KGHSH and CDR2 LQKENI. The CDR3 protein is CASSRGEQETQYF. CDR3 bases: TGTGCCAGCTCACGAGGCGAACAAGAGACCCAGTACTTC.

The chain employs TRBV13 and TRBJ2-3; 11 positions match TRBD2. The CDR3 is made up of 17 amino acids. With 4 bases clipped from V and 4 bases from J, the junction kept 10 bases outside the gene matches. Germline V gives CDR1 PRHDT, CDR2 FYEKMQ (reference sequence). CDR3 coding DNA: TGTGCCAGCAGCTCCCCCCCGGGACTAGCGGTCTCAGATACGCAGTATTTT. Its translation is CASSSPPGLAVSDTQYF.